This entry lists 31 T cell receptor beta chains sequenced from one sample in a study of response to subunit inactivated influenza vaccine. A single record per CDR3 protein comes from TCRdb applying MiXCR to the RT-PCR reads. The sample carries some 600,000 distinct CDR3 sequences, less than 15% recorded once. The specimen was PBMCs from blood, collected less than 15 days before vaccination. Receptors were obtained from a man in his forties or fifties who received an inactivated influenza vaccine.

The table lists this clonotype with a few counts. The chain has TRBV5-1 and TRBJ2-2; 7 positions match TRBD2. The CDR3 runs to 16 residues. Trimming removed 4 bases from V and 5 bases from J; junction bases left unmatched: 11. Per the germline V gene, CDR1 is SGHRS and CDR2 is YFSETQ. The CDR3, as DNA: TGCGCCAGCAGCGCCCCGCCCGGACTAGATACCGGGGAGCTGTTTTTT. This translates into CASSAPPGLDTGELFF.

The chain is built from TRBV19 and TRBJ1-5; weak D call: TRBD1 (6 bases). The germline V gene encodes CDR1 LNHDA and CDR2 SQIVND (reference sequence). The ends were cut back, 6 bases at V and 2 bases at J, with 14 bases in the middle. CDR3 length: 15 amino acids. CDR3 sequence: CASSKRQVGNQPQHF. CDR3 bases: TGTGCCAGTAGCAAAAGACAGGTCGGCAATCAGCCCCAGCATTTT.

This clonotype was detected only a few times. The chain is built from TRBV4-2 and TRBJ1-2; the D is unclear. Germline values: CDR1 LGHNA, CDR2 YNFKEQ. Trimming removed 1 base from V and 4 bases from J, with 13 bases in between. CDR3 length equals 15 residues. The DNA of the CDR3 is TGTGCCAGCAGCCAAGCTGGACTGTCGTCCTATGGCTACACCTTC. It is translated as CASSQAGLSSYGYTF.

A few counts support this clonotype. The chain joins TRBV6-5 to TRBJ1-1; TRBD1 aligns across 7 bases. In germline, CDR1 is MNHEY, CDR2 SVGAGI. The V and J ends lost 4 bases and 4 bases, in that order; junction bases with no gene match: 12. The CDR3 runs to 16 residues. CDR3 DNA: TGTGCCAGCAGTTTCGATAACAGGGGAGGAGGCACTGAAGCTTTCTTT. Protein product: CASSFDNRGGGTEAFF.

This clonotype was found many times. This rearrangement joins TRBV18 to TRBJ1-2, with TRBD1 matching over 11 bases. J lost 3 bases, V lost 3 bases, and 6 bases had no gene match. The length of the CDR3 is 16 residues. Germline CDR1 reads KGHSH; CDR2 reads LQKENI. The CDR3 is CASSPRRGQGDYGYTF. Here the CDR3 DNA reads TGTGCCAGCTCACCTAGACGGGGACAGGGGGACTATGGCTACACCTTC. Together with reference TRBV18 and TRBJ1-2, the CDR3 gives the full variable domain: NAGVMQNPRHLVRRRGQEARLRCSPMKGHSHVYWYRQLPEEGLKFMVYLQKENIIDESGMPKERFSAEFPKEGPSILRIQQVVRGDSAAYFCASSPRRGQGDYGYTFGSGTRLTVV.

The chain has TRBV20-1 and TRBJ2-5, with TRBD1 matching over 8 bases. J gave up 5 bases and V 6 bases, and 8 bases lay outside the gene matches. CDR1 is DFQATT, CDR2 SNEGSKA, per germline (reference sequence). CDR3 length: 13 residues. CDR3 region: CSAIHRGMETQYF. The DNA for the CDR3 is TGCAGTGCCATCCACAGGGGGATGGAGACCCAGTACTTC.

The chain has TRBV4-2 and TRBJ1-4; tentative D call: TRBD1 (5 bases). Trimming removed 4 bases at V and 8 bases at J, with 11 bases between. The CDR3 sequence is 13 residues long. Germline assignment: CDR1 LGHNA and CDR2 YNFKEQ. CDR3 sequence (DNA): TGTGCCAGCAGCCCACAGGCGAGGGAAAAACTGTTTTTT. Translating it yields CASSPQAREKLFF.

The chain joins TRBV7-9 to TRBJ2-7; D tentatively reads TRBD1 or TRBD2 (5 bases each). The CDR3 loop spans 14 amino acids. The germline V and J ends were trimmed by 5 bases and 3 bases, with 14 bases remaining between them. Per germline, CDR1 SEHNR and CDR2 FQNEAQ (reference sequence). This CDR3 is CASSGSGTHYEQYF. The CDR3 coding sequence is TGTGCCAGCAGCGGTTCCGGGACCCACTACGAGCAGTACTTC.

The rearrangement links TRBV5-1 to TRBJ2-2, with 8 nucleotides matching TRBD1. Germline V CDR1 and CDR2: SGHRS, YFSETQ. J lost 1 base, V lost 4 bases, and 3 bases had no gene match. This CDR3 is 15 amino acids long. CDR3 sequence: CASSNGQGNTGELFF. The DNA of the CDR3 is TGCGCCAGCAGCAACGGACAGGGGAACACCGGGGAGCTGTTTTTT. The variable domain in full, with the rest retrieved from reference TRBV5-1 and TRBJ2-2, is KAGVTQTPRYLIKTRGQQVTLSCSPISGHRSVSWYQQTPGQGLQFLFEYFSETQRNKGNFPGRFSGRQFSNSRSEMNVSTLELGDSALYLCASSNGQGNTGELFFGEGSRLTVL.

The J gene is TRBJ2-3, the V gene TRBV4-3; the match to TRBD2 covers 12 bases. CDR1 LGHNA and CDR2 YSLEER come from the germline V gene. CDR3 size: 20 residues. Germline trimming cut 0 bases from V and 2 bases from J; bases unmatched to any gene: 12. In DNA, the CDR3 is TGCGCCAGCAGCCAAGAGCCCCTAGCGGGGGGGCTTACGAACACAGATACGCAGTATTTT. Translation gives CASSQEPLAGGLTNTDTQYF.

Concerning this clonotype itself: A much larger clone lies one base from this, so it may be a read error. The J gene is TRBJ2-2, the V gene TRBV5-1, with a weak D call TRBD1 (6 bases). This CDR3 spans 16 amino acids. Germline V CDR1 and CDR2: SGHRS, YFSETQ. The CDR3 here is CTSRRRQASVDGELFF. For the CDR3, the DNA is TGCACCAGCAGACGTCGACAGGCCTCGGTAGACGGGGAGCTGTTTTTT.

A few counts support this clonotype. The chain employs TRBV7-9 and TRBJ2-1; 8 bases align to TRBD2. Germline V gives CDR1 SEHNR, CDR2 FQNEAQ (reference sequence). The CDR3 has 17 amino acids. V dropped 4 bases and J dropped 6; count of bases not matched to a gene: 14. The DNA for the CDR3 is TGTGCCAGCAGCTCCCCACAGATCCTAGCGGGCTCCAATGAGCAGTTCTTC. Translating it yields CASSSPQILAGSNEQFF.

The chain has TRBV7-8 and TRBJ2-2, with D perhaps given as TRBD1 or TRBD2 (5 bases each). Per germline, CDR1 SGHVS and CDR2 FQNEAQ. The CDR3 has 18 residues. V lost 2 bases and J 3 bases, leaving 19 bases between the germline ends. Written as DNA, the CDR3 is TGTGCCAGCAGCTTATTTCCAACTCGGGGCCCGGACACCGGGGAGCTGTTTTTT. It specifies CASSLFPTRGPDTGELFF.

The genes are TRBV18 and TRBJ2-4; 8 bases match TRBD1. CDR1 and CDR2 (germline): KGHSH, LQKENI. This CDR3 spans 12 amino acids. The V and J ends lost 8 bases and 7 bases, in that order; junction bases with no gene match: 4. The CDR3 region is CASRTGSNIQYF. The CDR3 region has the DNA TGTGCCAGCCGGACAGGGAGCAACATTCAGTACTTC.

This clonotype showed up just a few times. The chain couples TRBV3-1 to TRBJ2-7; 7 bases are shared with TRBD1. The germline gives CDR1 LGHDT, CDR2 YNNKEL (reference sequence). The V and J ends lost 4 bases and 0 bases, in that order; junction bases with no gene match: 3. This CDR3 has 14 amino acids. The CDR3 bases are TGTGCCAGCAGCCCACAGGGGTACTCCTACGAGCAGTACTTC. Its translation: CASSPQGYSYEQYF.

The chain combines TRBV6-2 or TRBV6-3 with TRBJ2-3; D is unresolved. CDR3 length: 13 amino acids. The V gene's germline CDR1 is MNHEY and CDR2 SVGEGT. Trimming removed 3 bases at V and 4 bases at J, with 8 bases between. The CDR3 spells CASSYSRSDTQYF. The CDR3 nucleotides read TGTGCCAGCAGTTATAGCCGGTCAGATACGCAGTATTTT.

This clonotype was recorded many times. CDR3 region: CASSLAVEAFF. The CDR3 DNA reads TGTGCCAGCAGCTTGGCAGTTGAAGCTTTCTTT. V usage is TRBV5-6 and J usage is TRBJ1-1; D is undetermined. Per the germline V gene, CDR1 is SGHDT and CDR2 is YYEEEE. The V end lost 0 bases, the J end lost 7 bases, and 4 bases lay between the germline ends. CDR3 size: 11 residues.

DNA of the CDR3: TGTGCCTGGATGTCACGGCGGAACTATGGCTACACCTTC. It yields the protein CAWMSRRNYGYTF. J is TRBJ1-2 and V is TRBV30, with D hard to call. The CDR3 has 13 amino acids. CDR1 and CDR2 (germline): GTSNPN, SVGIG (reference sequence). V was shortened by 4 bases and J by 2 bases, with 11 bases between the two germline ends.

The rearrangement links TRBV20-1 to TRBJ2-7, with 7 bases aligning to TRBD2. Trimming cost V 2 bases and J 5 bases; bases outside gene matches: 18. The germline CDR1 and CDR2 sequences are DFQATT and SNEGSKA (reference sequence). There are 17 residues in the CDR3. CDR3 bases: TGCAGTGCTAGACCCCGCCCTCTAGCGGTCCGGCAGAACGAGCAGTACTTC. Translated: CSARPRPLAVRQNEQYF.

There are many counts of this clonotype. The rearrangement links TRBV4-3 to TRBJ2-7; D gene ambiguous. This CDR3 spans 16 amino acids. The ends were cut back, 4 bases at V and 4 bases at J, with 20 bases in the middle. CDR1 is LGHNA, CDR2 YSLEER, per germline. The CDR3 nucleotides read TGCGCCAGCAGCCTCCGTAAAGGGCTAGTTAGATACGAGCAGTACTTC. This gives the protein CASSLRKGLVRYEQYF.

This clonotype came up a few times. The chain joins TRBV12-3 or TRBV12-4 to TRBJ1-2, with D hard to call. This CDR3 region has 15 residues. V was clipped by 8 bases and J by 4 bases, with 20 bases between them. The CDR3 DNA follows: TGTGCCAGCGTGGCGCCAGTGGTGCGGGGCTATGGCTACACCTTC. It specifies CASVAPVVRGYGYTF.

A few counts support this clonotype. The rearrangement joins TRBV12-3 or TRBV12-4 to TRBJ1-2; TRBD1 matches at 7 bases. The V segment lost 3 bases and the J segment 8 bases; nucleotides outside the gene matches: 9. The CDR3 totals 14 residues. In DNA form, the CDR3 reads TGTGCCAGCAGTTTCTCAGGGGGAGATAGGGGCTACACCTTC. This gives the protein CASSFSGGDRGYTF.

This clonotype was picked up a small number of times. V and J are TRBV20-1 and TRBJ2-7, with a possible D match to TRBD2 (6 bases). V was pared by 1 base and J by 3 bases, with 10 bases between. Germline CDR1 and CDR2: DFQATT and SNEGSKA (reference sequence). CDR3 length: 13 residues. CDR3 nucleotides: TGCAGTGCTAGAGGCCCAGCGGGCTACGAGCAGTACTTC. Translating gives CSARGPAGYEQYF.

The chain recombines TRBV5-1 with TRBJ1-1; 9 nucleotides match TRBD1. Germline V gives CDR1 SGHRS, CDR2 YFSETQ. V was pared by 4 bases and J by 0 bases, with 7 bases of the junction left unmatched. This CDR3 has 16 amino acids. CDR3 sequence: CASSTTGGNMNTEAFF. In DNA form, the CDR3 reads TGCGCCAGCAGCACGACAGGGGGAAACATGAACACTGAAGCTTTCTTT.

The chain links TRBV28 to TRBJ1-4, with D tentatively TRBD1 (5 bases). The CDR3 length is 15 residues. With 8 bases removed from V and 4 bases from J, the gap between germline ends came to 17 bases. Germline V gives CDR1 MDHEN, CDR2 SYDVKM. CDR3 DNA: TGTGCCAGCTCGCTTGGGGCAGCTCATAATGAAAAACTGTTTTTT. Protein sequence: CASSLGAAHNEKLFF.

This clonotype has just a few counts. The chain carries TRBV4-1 and TRBJ2-7, with 8 bases identical to TRBD1. Trimming at V came to 4 bases and at J to 1 base, leaving 12 bases not matched to a gene. CDR3 length equals 17 residues. Per germline, CDR1 MGHRA and CDR2 YSYEKL. For the CDR3, the DNA is TGCGCCAGCAGCCCGGAGAGTGGACAGGGACTGTCCTACGAGCAGTACTTC. This translates into CASSPESGQGLSYEQYF.

A few counts support this clonotype. The chain has TRBV20-1 and TRBJ2-7; 7 bases are a match to TRBD1. This CDR3 comprises 16 residues. The V and J ends lost 2 bases and 3 bases, in that order; junction bases with no gene match: 13. The germline V gene encodes CDR1 DFQATT and CDR2 SNEGSKA (reference sequence). CDR3 residues: CSARRIGGADYYEQYF. Here the CDR3 DNA reads TGCAGTGCTAGAAGGATAGGGGGCGCCGATTACTACGAGCAGTACTTC.

V gene TRBV10-1 combines with J gene TRBJ2-5, with 9 nucleotides matching TRBD1. V was pared by 6 bases and J by 5 bases, with 10 bases of the junction left unmatched. Germline CDR1 reads WNHNN; CDR2 reads SYGVQD (reference sequence). The CDR3 loop spans 15 amino acids. CDR3 region: CASSRGQGTSETQYF. DNA for the CDR3: TGCGCCAGCAGCCGCGGACAGGGGACATCGGAGACCCAGTACTTC.

This clonotype showed up just a few times. The chain joins TRBV12-3 or TRBV12-4 to TRBJ2-5; TRBD1 matches at 7 bases. This CDR3 is built from 15 residues. Trimming removed 6 bases from V and 2 bases from J; junction bases left unmatched: 9. In DNA, the CDR3 is TGTGCCAGCAGCCTTGGGGACAGCTTGCAAGAGACCCAGTACTTC. Translated, it gives CASSLGDSLQETQYF.

V usage is TRBV12-3 or TRBV12-4 and J usage is TRBJ2-5; possibly TRBD2 for D (7 bases). V was trimmed by 3 bases and J by 4 bases, leaving 15 bases between them. The CDR3 extends over 15 amino acids. This CDR3 is CASSFGGLGGETQYF. Here the CDR3 DNA reads TGTGCCAGCAGTTTCGGTGGACTAGGGGGAGAGACCCAGTACTTC.

The chain couples TRBV20-1 to TRBJ2-1, with 16 bases matching TRBD2. The V and J ends lost 4 bases and 2 bases, in that order; junction bases with no gene match: 2. Germline V lookup: CDR1 DFQATT, CDR2 SNEGSKA (reference sequence). The CDR3 is made up of 16 amino acids. This chain's CDR3 is CSATGLAGGPYNEQFF. DNA for the CDR3: TGCAGTGCTACGGGACTAGCGGGGGGGCCCTACAATGAGCAGTTCTTC.